What follows is one T cell receptor beta chain and its context. Its antigen is undetermined. The sample is drawn from a study of a mutant IDH1 vaccine in newly diagnosed glioma. Study in general: Vaccination followed radiotherapy alone by 4-6 weeks, or accompanied temozolomide cycles. The earlier regimen, radiotherapy, temozolomide, or both, was most often both.

The time point here: week 47, end of study. Every single dose of the vaccine, 300 ug of mutant IDH1 20-mer peptide, came with topical imiquimod. New WHO grade 3 or 4 IDH1-mutant, ATRX-lost astrocytomas were present in all donors. This table comes from immunoSEQ multiplex PCR, and its TCRdb copy is limited to in-frame clones, with some not included. The sample has about 94,000 clones, roughly 89% seen once. The sequence derives from a woman between 50 and 59 years old with glioma. Sequencing used PBMCs, obtained from a glioma patient whose treatment included an IDH1 peptide vaccine.

The chain's CDR3 is CASSLHGIHEQYF. CDR3 nucleotides: TGTGCCAGCAGCTTGCATGGGATCCACGAGCAGTACTTC. The gene calls are TRBV5-6 and TRBJ2-7; no reliable D call. The CDR3 totals 13 residues. V shed 1 base and J shed 5 bases, with 10 bases lying between them. Per germline, CDR1 SGHDT and CDR2 YYEEEE.